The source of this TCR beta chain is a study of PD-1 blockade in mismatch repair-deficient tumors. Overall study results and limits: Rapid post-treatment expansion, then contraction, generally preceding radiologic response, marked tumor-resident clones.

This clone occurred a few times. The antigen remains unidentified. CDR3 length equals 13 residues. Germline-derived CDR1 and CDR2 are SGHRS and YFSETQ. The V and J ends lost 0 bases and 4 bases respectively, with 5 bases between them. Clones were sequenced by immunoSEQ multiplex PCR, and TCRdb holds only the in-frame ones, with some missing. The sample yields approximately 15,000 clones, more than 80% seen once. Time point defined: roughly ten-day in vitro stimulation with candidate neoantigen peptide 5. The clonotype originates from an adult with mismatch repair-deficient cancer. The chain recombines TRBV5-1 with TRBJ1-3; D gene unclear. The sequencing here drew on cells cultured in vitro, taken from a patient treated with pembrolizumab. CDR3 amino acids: CASSLGYGNTIYF. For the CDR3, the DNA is TGCGCCAGCAGCTTGGGGTACGGAAACACCATATATTTT.